One sample yielded the 17 T cell receptor beta chains listed below, sequenced in a study of blood T cell repertoires in COVID-19. Only in-frame clones appear in the TCRdb table, and some are missing; sequencing was by immunoSEQ multiplex PCR. This table has roughly 110,000 clones, 70% to 90% appearing once. Sequencing input: peripheral blood. The receptors were gathered from a woman aged 70-85 years who had recovered from COVID-19.

The rearrangement joins TRBV11-3 to TRBJ2-2, with D unclear. Germline V gene data show CDR1 as SGHNT and CDR2 as YENEEA. V was clipped by 5 bases and J by 2 bases, with 6 bases between them. This CDR3 comprises 13 residues. The CDR3 loop reads CASSRYNTGELFF. The CDR3 region has the DNA TGTGCCAGCAGCCGTTATAACACCGGGGAGCTGTTTTTT.

The rearrangement uses TRBV28 and TRBJ1-4, with unresolved D. This CDR3 spans 16 amino acids. V lost 8 bases and J 3 bases, leaving 19 bases between the germline ends. Germline V gene sequence: CDR1 MDHEN, CDR2 SYDVKM. CDR3 sequence (DNA): TGTGCCAGCCGGAATTCAAAGGCCGGGGCTAATGAAAAACTGTTTTTT. It is translated as CASRNSKAGANEKLFF.

The chain employs TRBV7-9 and TRBJ1-6; D not resolved. In germline, CDR1 is SEHNR, CDR2 FQNEAQ (reference sequence). The CDR3 has 15 residues. V was cut by 3 bases and J by 7 bases, with 13 bases left in between. CDR3 amino acids: CASSFSGPGNSPLHF. The CDR3, as DNA: TGTGCCAGCAGCTTTTCAGGTCCGGGGAATTCACCCCTCCACTTT. Full variable domain (remainder filled in from reference TRBV7-9 and TRBJ1-6): DTGVSQNPRHKITKRGQNVTFRCDPISEHNRLYWYRQTLGQGPEFLTYFQNEAQLEKSRLLSDRFSAERPKGSFSTLEIQRTEQGDSAMYLCASSFSGPGNSPLHFGNGTRLTVT.

The CDR3 loop is CASSPTARDEQFF. For the CDR3, the DNA is TGTGCCAGCTCACCCACTGCGCGGGATGAGCAGTTCTTC. The chain has TRBV18 and TRBJ2-1, with D perhaps matching TRBD2 (5 bases). V was trimmed by 3 bases and J by 8 bases, leaving 11 bases between them. The CDR3 runs to 13 residues. Germline lookup yields CDR1 KGHSH and CDR2 LQKENI.

The CDR3 spells CASSSAGVRPGNTIYF. CDR3 DNA: TGTGCCAGCAGTTCCGCCGGGGTGAGGCCTGGAAACACCATATATTTT. The J gene is TRBJ1-3, the V gene TRBV6-5; D is unclear. The CDR3 has 16 amino acids. CDR1 MNHEY and CDR2 SVGAGI come from the germline V gene. Trimming took off 4 bases at V and 2 bases at J, with 15 bases between the two ends.

CDR3 in amino acids: CASSPYGQGGSGNTIYF. CDR3 sequence (DNA): TGCGCCAGCAGCCCCTATGGACAGGGAGGCTCTGGAAACACCATATATTTT. The chain joins TRBV4-1 to TRBJ1-3, with 8 bases identical to TRBD1. The germline CDR1 and CDR2 sequences are MGHRA and YSYEKL. This CDR3 contains 17 residues. V gave up 4 bases and J gave up 0 bases; unmatched junction bases: 8.

V and J are TRBV5-5 and TRBJ2-5, with TRBD1 identical over 7 bases. This CDR3 is 16 amino acids long. Germline V CDR1 and CDR2: SGHKS, YYEKEE (reference sequence). The trim removed 2 bases at V and 0 bases at J, leaving 7 bases unmatched. DNA of the CDR3: TGTGCCAGCAGCTTTCCGGGACAGCCGTACCAAGAGACCCAGTACTTC. It yields the protein CASSFPGQPYQETQYF. The complete variable domain, with remaining parts taken from reference TRBV5-5 and TRBJ2-5, reads DAGVTQSPTHLIKTRGQQVTLRCSPISGHKSVSWYQQVLGQGPQFIFQYYEKEERGRGNFPDRFSARQFPNYSSELNVNALLLGDSALYLCASSFPGQPYQETQYFGPGTRLLVL.

DNA of the CDR3: TGTGCCAGCAGCTCCCAGGGTAACACCGGGGAGCTGTTTTTT. Translated, it gives CASSSQGNTGELFF. The chain links TRBV7-3 to TRBJ2-2; tentatively, D is TRBD1 (5 bases). CDR1 is SGHTA, CDR2 FQGTGA, per germline. The CDR3 is 14 residues long. The V and J ends lost 4 bases and 2 bases respectively, with 8 bases between them.

The rearrangement uses TRBV11-2 and TRBJ1-6; TRBD1 agrees at 9 bases. J gave up 5 bases and V 5 bases, and 4 bases lay outside the gene matches. Germline values: CDR1 SGHAT, CDR2 FQNNGV. The CDR3 is made up of 15 amino acids. The chain's CDR3 is CASSITGGNNSPLHF. The CDR3 nucleotides read TGTGCCAGCAGCATAACAGGGGGCAATAATTCACCCCTCCACTTT. Filled out from reference TRBV11-2 and TRBJ1-6, the complete variable domain reads EAGVAQSPRYKIIEKRQSVAFWCNPISGHATLYWYQQILGQGPKLLIQFQNNGVVDDSQLPKDRFSAERLKGVDSTLKIQPAKLEDSAVYLCASSITGGNNSPLHFGNGTRLTVT.

The J gene is TRBJ2-3, the V gene TRBV6-2 or TRBV6-3; TRBD2 matches 11 bases. V shed 2 bases, J shed 2 bases, and the junction held 6 bases outside the gene matches. Germline CDR1 reads MNHEY; CDR2 reads SVGEGT. This CDR3 is built from 17 residues. The CDR3 nucleotides read TGTGCCAGCAGTTACGGCGGACTAGCGGGCTCCACAGATACGCAGTATTTT. Translation: CASSYGGLAGSTDTQYF.

The chain joins TRBV5-1 to TRBJ2-1; 14 nucleotides align to TRBD2. Germline CDR1 and CDR2: SGHRS and YFSETQ. Losses at the gene ends were 2 bases for V and 8 bases for J; bases not matched to a gene: 3. CDR3 size: 15 residues. The CDR3 sequence: CASSFGTSGSYEQFF. In nucleotides, the CDR3 is TGCGCCAGCAGCTTCGGGACTAGCGGGAGTTATGAGCAGTTCTTC.

The chain has TRBV28 and TRBJ2-3; tentatively, D is TRBD2 (5 bases). The CDR3 spans 15 residues. Germline-derived CDR1 and CDR2 are MDHEN and SYDVKM. V lost 2 bases to trimming and J lost 0 bases, with 9 bases between them. The DNA for the CDR3 is TGTGCCAGCAGTTTACCGAGCGGTAGCACAGATACGCAGTATTTT. It codes for CASSLPSGSTDTQYF. Full variable domain (outside the CDR3, taken from reference TRBV28 and TRBJ2-3): DVKVTQSSRYLVKRTGEKVFLECVQDMDHENMFWYRQDPGLGLRLIYFSYDVKMKEKGDIPEGYSVSREKKERFSLILESASTNQTSMYLCASSLPSGSTDTQYFGPGTRLTVL.

This chain joins TRBV15 and TRBJ2-5, with 9 bases that match TRBD2. The V gene end was trimmed by 0 bases and the J gene end by 5 bases; junction bases not matched to a gene: 10. Germline CDR1 reads LNHNV; CDR2 reads YYDKDF (reference sequence). This CDR3 has 17 residues. The CDR3 DNA is TGTGCCACCAGCAGAGATCAGTTGGCGGGGGGGCTGGAGACCCAGTACTTC. Residues: CATSRDQLAGGLETQYF. The full variable domain, with the rest looked up from reference TRBV15 and TRBJ2-5, is DAMVIQNPRYQVTQFGKPVTLSCSQTLNHNVMYWYQQKSSQAPKLLFHYYDKDFNNEADTPDNFQSRRPNTSFCFLDIRSPGLGDTAMYLCATSRDQLAGGLETQYFGPGTRLLVL.

The chain combines TRBV21-1 with TRBJ2-1; whether TRBD2, the table's D call, matches the DNA was not checked. TRBV21-1 is listed as a pseudogene. CDR3 size: 12 residues. CDR3 bases: TGTGCCAGCAGCAATACACCCGGGCGGACTTTCTTC. This encodes CASSNTPGRTFF.

This chain links TRBV18 with TRBJ1-2; no definite D call. Germline V CDR1 and CDR2: KGHSH, LQKENI. The CDR3 is made up of 14 amino acids. V was trimmed by 0 bases and J by 5 bases, leaving 10 bases between them. The CDR3 protein is CASSPPADRYGYTF. In DNA form, the CDR3 reads TGTGCCAGCTCACCACCGGCGGATCGGTATGGCTACACCTTC.

The rearrangement links TRBV7-3 to TRBJ1-4, with TRBD1 as a possible D gene (6 bases). Trimming took 4 bases from V and 3 from J, leaving 15 bases between them. The germline CDR1 and CDR2 sequences are SGHTA and FQGTGA. The length of the CDR3 is 16 residues. The CDR3: CASSWIPGVANEKLFF. The CDR3, as DNA: TGTGCCAGCAGCTGGATCCCAGGGGTGGCTAATGAAAAACTGTTTTTT.

The chain has TRBV11-3 and TRBJ2-5; the D gene is possibly TRBD1 (5 bases). Trimming removed 6 bases from V and 4 bases from J, with 15 bases in between. The CDR3 sequence is 14 residues long. Germline CDR1 reads SGHNT; CDR2 reads YENEEA. The CDR3 sequence: CASRPRACRETQYF. CDR3 DNA sequence: TGTGCCAGCAGGCCCAGGGCTTGTCGAGAGACCCAGTACTTC. The complete variable domain, with remaining parts taken from reference TRBV11-3 and TRBJ2-5, reads EAGVVQSPRYKIIEKKQPVAFWCNPISGHNTLYWYLQNLGQGPELLIRYENEEAVDDSQLPKDRFSAERLKGVDSTLKIQPAELGDSAVYLCASRPRACRETQYFGPGTRLLVL.